Sequencing of this T cell receptor (beta chain) was carried out in a study of metastatic and nonmetastatic thyroid tumors. About the research overall: Repertoires from blood and tumor or nodule tissue of malignant and benign thyroid patients were compared. Study-level results: Malignant thyroid tumors reportedly had TCR beta diversity that was significantly higher than in benign nodules, in blood and tumor.

The germline V and J ends were trimmed by 8 bases and 4 bases, with 12 bases remaining between them. CDR3 length: 13 residues. The germline CDR1 and CDR2 sequences are MDHEN and SYDVKM. Every patient underwent thyroid surgery untreated. This clone was picked up many times. Its target is unknown. In the original workflow: Across clinicopathological groups, CDR3 differences served as the basis for building a distant-metastasis classifier for papillary thyroid cancer. MiXCR re-clonotyped the PCR reads for TCRdb. The V and J calls follow TCRdb's processing rather than the paper's. The sample holds roughly 90,000 clones; 14% to 15% are singletons and the top ten take 3.6%.

The TCR originated in a female donor with papillary thyroid cancer or a benign thyroid nodule (not recorded which). Some clones in this sample may be carry-over from other donors' samples. The chain uses TRBV28 and TRBJ1-3; the D is unclear. Input material: blood. The DNA for the CDR3 is TGTGCCAGCCTAATCGCACCGGGAAACACCATATATTTT. Its protein product is CASLIAPGNTIYF.